This T cell receptor beta chain was recorded in a study of blood T cell repertoires in COVID-19. This clone was counted between two and nine times. Some clones are missing from TCRdb's copy, which holds only in-frame ones; the method was immunoSEQ multiplex PCR. This table has 150,000 to 200,000 clones, 85% to 90% appearing once. The CDR3 extends over 15 amino acids. Trimming took off 4 bases at V and 7 bases at J, with 17 bases between the two ends. Germline V gene sequence: CDR1 MGHRA, CDR2 YSYEKL. The V and J genes are TRBV4-1 and TRBJ1-5; D unresolved. The clonotype originates from a man in his fifties with acute or convalescent COVID-19. The source material was peripheral blood. The CDR3 spells CASSRHGQDQQPQHF. The CDR3 nucleotides read TGCGCCAGCAGCCGCCATGGGCAGGATCAACAGCCCCAGCATTTT.